The present TCR beta chain was sequenced within a study of T cell changes during pregnancy in multiple sclerosis (dated by TCRdb to between 2017 and 2020). For the study in its entirety: The study examined how the T cell repertoire changed over the course of pregnancy in women with multiple sclerosis.

Comment on this clone: No cognate antigen has been identified for it. No much larger clonotype is one base removed from it; base qualities were not supplied.

The CDR3 has 16 amino acids, counting the end cysteine and phenylalanine. Just CDR3 DNA is preserved here, 48 bases in frame from base 1. Here V drops 5 bases and J drops 5 bases, and the junction holds 14 bases not matched to any gene. CDR1 is given as LNHNV and CDR2 as YYDKDF, both from the germline V gene (reference sequence). Receptor libraries were prepared by the immunoSEQ multiplex PCR assay. TCRdb limited this immuneACCESS table to in-frame rearrangements with V and J called. A share of clones is missing; checked studies link under half to unresolved V genes, and the rest is unexplained. The table for this sample lists roughly 97,000 clones; roughly nine tenths of them were counted only once. The ten largest account for over 0.6% of the sample.

The rearrangement combines TRBV15 with TRBJ2-7; TRBD1 fits 8 bases in the junction. This TCR was sampled from a female donor in good health, enrolled as a control in a pregnancy study. The sequenced sample was peripheral blood, obtained in the second trimester of pregnancy. The nucleotides are TGTGCCACCAGCTCTGCCATTTCAGGGGGCGGACACGAGCAGTACTTC. This gives the protein CATSSAISGGGHEQYF. With the rest looked up from the reference TRBV15 and TRBJ2-7 genes rather than sequenced, the full variable domain is DAMVIQNPRYQVTQFGKPVTLSCSQTLNHNVMYWYQQKSSQAPKLLFHYYDKDFNNEADTPDNFQSRRPNTSFCFLDIRSPGLGDTAMYLCATSSAISGGGHEQYFGPGTRLTVT.